This TCR beta chain was recovered during a study of post-analysis software for immune sequencing data. Study-wide findings and caveats: People with multiple sclerosis had a significantly lower normalized Chao1 diversity than controls did. Elevated frequency relative to controls characterized a handful of TRBV segments in patients, TRBV5-6, TRBV5-1 and TRBV20-1 among them.

This clonotype was detected only a few times. The antigen remains unidentified. This CDR3 is built from 11 residues. V lost 1 base, J lost 9 bases, and 7 bases lay in between. Germline V gene data show CDR1 as SGHKS and CDR2 as YYEKEE (reference sequence). Every TCR beta cDNA library bore unique molecular identifiers. TCRdb redid the calling of the PCR reads with MiXCR, one entry per CDR3 protein. The sample includes a few hundred thousand distinct CDR3 sequences, 30% to 40% of them seen just once. The rearrangement joins TRBV5-5 to TRBJ2-5, with D hard to call. The specimen sequenced was blood. The receptor was derived from a girl aged 2 to 10 with multiple sclerosis. CDR3 DNA: TGTGCCAGCAGCTTGCAAATGCCCCAGTACTTC. Protein sequence: CASSLQMPQYF. The variable domain in full, completed from reference TRBV5-5 and TRBJ2-5, reads DAGVTQSPTHLIKTRGQQVTLRCSPISGHKSVSWYQQVLGQGPQFIFQYYEKEERGRGNFPDRFSARQFPNYSSELNVNALLLGDSALYLCASSLQMPQYFGPGTRLLVL.